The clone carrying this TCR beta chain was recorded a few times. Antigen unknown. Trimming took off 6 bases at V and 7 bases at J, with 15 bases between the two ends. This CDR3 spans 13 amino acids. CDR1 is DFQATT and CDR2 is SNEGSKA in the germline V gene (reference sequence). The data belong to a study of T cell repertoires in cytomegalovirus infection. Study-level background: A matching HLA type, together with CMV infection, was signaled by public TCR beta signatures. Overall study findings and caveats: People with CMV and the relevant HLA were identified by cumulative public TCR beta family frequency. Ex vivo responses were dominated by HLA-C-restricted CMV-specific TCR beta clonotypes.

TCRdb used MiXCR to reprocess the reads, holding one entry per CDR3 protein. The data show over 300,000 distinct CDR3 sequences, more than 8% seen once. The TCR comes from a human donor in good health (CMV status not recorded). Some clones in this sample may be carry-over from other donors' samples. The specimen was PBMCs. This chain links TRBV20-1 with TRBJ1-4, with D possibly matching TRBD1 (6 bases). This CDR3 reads CSAPQGLGEKLFF. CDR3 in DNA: TGCAGTGCGCCACAGGGACTCGGTGAAAAACTGTTTTTT.